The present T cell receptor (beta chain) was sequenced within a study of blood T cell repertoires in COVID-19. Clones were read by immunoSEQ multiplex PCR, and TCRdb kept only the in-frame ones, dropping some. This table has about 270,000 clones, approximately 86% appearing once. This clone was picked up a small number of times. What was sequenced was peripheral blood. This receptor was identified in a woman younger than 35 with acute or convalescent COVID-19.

CDR3 bases: TGTGCCAGCAGTTTATCGGGCGGGAACCAGCCCCAGCATTTT. Translated, it gives CASSLSGGNQPQHF. The rearrangement uses TRBV27 and TRBJ1-5; the D is unclear. V shed 0 bases and J shed 7 bases, with 10 bases lying between them. The germline V gene encodes CDR1 MNHEY and CDR2 SMNVEV (reference sequence). This CDR3 has 14 residues.